This TCR beta chain was captured by sequencing in a study of T cells in Graves' hyperthyroidism and ophthalmopathy. On the study more broadly: The blood sample was taken at first diagnosis, before treatment began.

The sample holds many counts of this clonotype. Thyroid ultrasound, orbital computed tomography, clinical symptoms, and serum thyroxine and TRAb underpinned diagnoses. From more than 8 ml of fresh peripheral blood, PBMCs were isolated. V trimming: 2 bases; J trimming: 4 bases; junction bases outside the gene matches: 6. CDR3 length: 18 residues. Germline V CDR1 and CDR2: MNHEY, SMNVEV (reference sequence). RNA transcripts provided the source from which TCR beta CDR3 regions were amplified. An initial round of RT-PCR targeting the TCR CDR3 relied on the HTBI primer set. MiXCR, applied by TCRdb to the multiplex PCR reads, yields one record per CDR3 protein. The sample contains fewer than 750,000 distinct CDR3 sequences, roughly 15% of which appear only once.

The receptor's source is a woman aged 45-65 years with Graves' ophthalmopathy. The sample consisted of blood. V gene TRBV27 combines with J gene TRBJ2-3, with TRBD2 matching over 16 bases. The CDR3 here is CASSLTGTSGRAADTQYF. The CDR3 DNA follows: TGTGCCAGCAGTTTAACGGGGACTAGCGGGAGGGCGGCAGATACGCAGTATTTT.